Described below is a single T cell receptor beta chain sequence and its context. Its matching antigen is unknown. Libraries were prepared by immunoSEQ multiplex PCR; TCRdb keeps only in-frame clonotypes and omits some of them. The repertoire holds 100,000 or so clones, with 85% to 95% as singletons. The sample originates from a study of T cell responses to AZD1222 COVID-19 vaccine. Trimming left V 4 bases short and J 6 bases short, with 20 bases between. The CDR3 is made up of 16 amino acids. The germline V gene has CDR1 SGHRS and CDR2 YFSETQ. Study-wide results and caveats: Regions 160-218 and 743-854 dominated among vaccine-associated CD4 TCRs spanning spike. Just a handful of AZD1222 recipients were seropositive at baseline. With two AZD1222 doses given, Spike-specific TCR breadth and depth both rose. Sampling that yielded the repertoires occurred only after the peak T cell response.

The V gene is TRBV5-1, the J gene TRBJ2-1, with TRBD2 as a possible D gene (5 bases). The specimen comprised peripheral blood, sampled on day 0 of AZD1222 vaccination. The sequence was collected from an adult in good health. CDR3 nucleotides: TGCGCCAGCAGCCGGGGAGTACGACCTGCATCCAATGAGCAGTTCTTC. The encoded protein is CASSRGVRPASNEQFF.